Below, 19 T cell receptor beta chains from the same sample are listed, as sequenced in a study of radiotherapy plus CTLA-4 blockade in lung cancer. Only in-frame clones appear in the TCRdb table, and some are missing; sequencing was by immunoSEQ multiplex PCR. The sample carries more than 90,000 clones, about four fifths recorded once. The input for sequencing was peripheral blood, taken from a patient treated with radiotherapy plus ipilimumab. Receptors were obtained from a human donor with non-small cell lung cancer who had a partial response to radiotherapy plus ipilimumab.

This chain uses TRBV27 with TRBJ2-6, with D unresolved. The CDR3 spans 13 residues. V lost 6 bases and J 0 bases, leaving 3 bases between the germline ends. Germline V lookup: CDR1 MNHEY, CDR2 SMNVEV (reference sequence). CDR3 sequence reads: CASSYSGANVLTF. The CDR3 region has the DNA TGTGCCAGCAGCTACTCTGGGGCCAACGTCCTGACTTTC. Together with reference TRBV27 and TRBJ2-6, the CDR3 gives the full variable domain: EAQVTQNPRYLITVTGKKLTVTCSQNMNHEYMSWYRQDPGLGLRQIYYSMNVEVTDKGDVPEGYKVSRKEKRNFPLILESPSPNQTSLYFCASSYSGANVLTFGAGSRLTVL.

V usage is TRBV16 and J usage is TRBJ1-5; 9 bases agree with TRBD1. V lost 3 bases, J lost 6 bases, and 6 bases stayed unmatched. The CDR3 spans 15 residues. Germline-derived CDR1 and CDR2 are KGHSY and FQNENV. As DNA, the CDR3 is TGTGCCAGCAGCCAGGAACGGACAGGGGTTCAGCCCCAGCATTTT. The encoded protein is CASSQERTGVQPQHF.

This chain connects TRBV4-2 to TRBJ2-2; 7 bases are a match to TRBD2. From germline, CDR1 is LGHNA and CDR2 YNFKEQ. This CDR3 is 18 amino acids long. The trim removed 3 bases at V and 4 bases at J, leaving 14 bases unmatched. This chain's CDR3 is CASSQEGISGDPTGELFF. The CDR3 bases are TGTGCCAGCAGCCAGGAGGGGATAAGCGGGGATCCCACCGGGGAGCTGTTTTTT.

The V and J genes are TRBV28 and TRBJ2-1, with TRBD2 identical over 14 bases. After removal of 4 bases from V and 0 bases from J, the junction contained 5 bases not matched to a gene. CDR1 is MDHEN and CDR2 is SYDVKM in the germline V gene. The length of the CDR3 is 18 residues. CDR3 DNA: TGTGCCAGCAGTTCTTACGGGACTAGCGGGAGCTCCTACAATGAGCAGTTCTTC. It yields the protein CASSSYGTSGSSYNEQFF.

The chain combines TRBV5-4 with TRBJ1-1; tentatively, D is TRBD1 (5 bases). Per the germline V gene, CDR1 is SGHNT and CDR2 is YYREEE (reference sequence). The CDR3 spans 16 residues. The V gene lost 5 bases and the J gene lost 5 bases, with 22 bases spanning the gap. DNA for the CDR3: TGTGCCAGCAGTTCGGCGGCCGATAGGGGAAAAACTGAAGCTTTCTTT. The encoded protein is CASSSAADRGKTEAFF.

The chain combines TRBV5-3 with TRBJ1-5; 9 bases map to TRBD1. TRBV5-3 is designated an ORF whose function remains uncertain. CDR3 length: 14 amino acids. The V and J ends lost 8 bases and 7 bases, in that order; junction bases with no gene match: 10. CDR3 loop: CASSQGQGRQPQHF. CDR3 bases: TGTGCCAGCAGCCAGGGACAGGGACGCCAGCCCCAGCATTTT.

The rearrangement joins TRBV2 to TRBJ2-2; weak D call: TRBD1 (5 bases). Looked up from germline, CDR1 is SNHLY and CDR2 is FYNNEI. Between the trimmed V and J ends, which lost 4 bases and 2 bases, there was a span of 11 bases. The CDR3 has 15 residues. CDR3 loop: CASSGPGSNTGELFF. For the CDR3, the DNA is TGTGCCAGCAGTGGCCCAGGGTCAAACACCGGGGAGCTGTTTTTT.

The chain couples TRBV28 to TRBJ1-2; D might be TRBD1 (5 bases). Germline values: CDR1 MDHEN, CDR2 SYDVKM. V lost 3 bases, J lost 5 bases, and 7 bases lay in between. The CDR3 loop spans 12 amino acids. The CDR3 loop reads CASSLGGYGYTF. CDR3 nucleotide sequence: TGTGCCAGCAGTTTGGGGGGTTATGGCTACACCTTC.

The chain links TRBV10-3 to TRBJ2-4, with D unclear. V was clipped by 2 bases and J by 9 bases, with 8 bases between them. Germline CDR1 reads ENHRY; CDR2 reads SYGVKD. The CDR3 is 12 residues long. The CDR3 spells CAISEESVIQYF. The CDR3 nucleotides are TGTGCCATCAGTGAGGAGAGTGTCATTCAGTACTTC.

The J gene is TRBJ2-3, the V gene TRBV6-5, with TRBD1 matching over 7 bases. The CDR3 is made up of 14 amino acids. Germline V gives CDR1 MNHEY, CDR2 SVGAGI. J was trimmed by 1 base and V by 6 bases; bases with no gene match: 4. CDR3 DNA sequence: TGTGCCAGCAGAAGGGGGCAAGGCACAGATACGCAGTATTTT. It codes for CASRRGQGTDTQYF.

V is TRBV7-8 and J is TRBJ1-1; the D gene is possibly TRBD1 (5 bases). Germline CDR1 SGHVS, CDR2 FQNEAQ. V lost 0 bases and J 1 base, leaving 15 bases between the germline ends. The length of the CDR3 is 17 residues. CDR3 DNA sequence: TGTGCCAGCAGCTTAGCGTGGTCAAGTGGGGCGAACACTGAAGCTTTCTTT. Translation gives CASSLAWSSGANTEAFF. Full variable domain (outside the CDR3, taken from reference TRBV7-8 and TRBJ1-1): GAGVSQSPRYKVAKRGQDVALRCDPISGHVSLFWYQQALGQGPEFLTYFQNEAQLDKSGLPSDRFFAERPEGSVSTLKIQRTQQEDSAVYLCASSLAWSSGANTEAFFGQGTRLTVV.

The rearrangement joins TRBV7-9 to TRBJ2-3, with 11 bases fitting TRBD2. CDR3 length: 16 residues. The ends lost 5 bases at V and 0 bases at J; junction bases unmatched: 4. Germline V lookup: CDR1 SEHNR, CDR2 FQNEAQ (reference sequence). Here the CDR3 DNA reads TGTGCCAGCAGCATTGGGACTAGCGGTAGCACAGATACGCAGTATTTT. Its protein product is CASSIGTSGSTDTQYF.

Of note for this clone: One end of the junction does not line up with germline, which may come from a read error. The rearrangement uses TRBV6-5 and TRBJ1-1; 10 bases line up with TRBD1. Germline V gene lookup returns CDR1 MNHEY and CDR2 SVGAGI. The CDR3 contains 14 residues. CDR3 amino acids: CASKSGQGNSEAFF. In DNA, the CDR3 is TGTGCCAGCAAGTCGGGACAGGGGAACTCTGAAGCTTTCTTT.

The chain joins TRBV19 to TRBJ2-3; the D gene is possibly TRBD2 (5 bases). Trimming took off 3 bases at V and 3 bases at J, with 13 bases between the two ends. There are 15 residues in the CDR3. Germline V lookup: CDR1 LNHDA, CDR2 SQIVND (reference sequence). CDR3 amino acids: CASSIGGWPTDTQYF. The CDR3 bases are TGTGCCAGTAGTATCGGAGGTTGGCCAACAGATACGCAGTATTTT.

CDR3 in DNA: TGCAGCGTTGAAGATCTTAGTGGGGGGGGTGGCTACACCTTC. As protein: CSVEDLSGGGGYTF. The V call is TRBV29-1, the J call TRBJ1-2, with D perhaps TRBD1 (5 bases). The germline CDR1 and CDR2 sequences are SQVTM and ANQGSEA. The CDR3 sequence is 14 residues long. V lost 0 bases and J lost 7, with 15 bases in between.

This clone has just one count. The chain couples TRBV6-5 to TRBJ1-2, with 7 bases that match TRBD1. The germline V gene has CDR1 MNHEY and CDR2 SVGAGI. There are 14 residues in the CDR3. The ends lost 5 bases at V and 4 bases at J; junction bases unmatched: 7. The CDR3 protein is CASSKTGIVYGYTF. CDR3 nucleotide sequence: TGTGCCAGCAGTAAGACAGGGATTGTCTATGGCTACACCTTC.

The chain is built from TRBV6-4 and TRBJ1-2; 8 bases align to TRBD1. The J segment lost 4 bases and the V segment lost 0 bases, leaving 7 bases of the junction unmatched. The CDR3 runs 16 residues. Germline-derived CDR1 and CDR2 are MRHNA and SNTAGT. The CDR3 protein is CASSDSDTGGGYGYTF. CDR3 sequence (DNA): TGTGCCAGCAGTGACTCGGATACAGGGGGAGGCTATGGCTACACCTTC.

This clone appeared a few times. This chain connects TRBV7-2 to TRBJ2-3; D may be TRBD2 (5 bases). Germline lookup yields CDR1 SGHTA and CDR2 FQGNSA. V was pared by 3 bases and J by 3 bases, with 10 bases between. The CDR3 consists of 14 residues. The CDR3 here is CASSFFQRTDTQYF. CDR3 coding DNA: TGTGCCAGCAGCTTTTTTCAGCGGACAGATACGCAGTATTTT.

The J gene is TRBJ1-1, the V gene TRBV19, with D unclear. CDR1 and CDR2 from the germline V gene are LNHDA and SQIVND (reference sequence). Trimming took 5 bases from V and 8 from J, leaving 9 bases between them. This CDR3 is 11 amino acids long. The CDR3 is CASSARLEAFF. DNA of the CDR3: TGTGCCAGTAGTGCTCGACTCGAAGCTTTCTTT.